The 25 T cell receptor beta chains listed next were all sequenced from one sample in a study of CD8+CD57+ T cells in acquired aplastic anemia. Genomic DNA templated the TCR beta VDJ and CDR3 profiling. TCRdb ran MiXCR on the reads and lists one entry per CDR3 protein. Of 350,000 to 450,000 distinct CDR3 sequences listed, approximately 70% were seen once; the top ten hold around 4%. The sample was sorted CD4+, CD8+, or CD8+CD57+ T cells (not recorded which) from PBMCs. These receptors came from a human donor in good health, serving as a control.

Remarks on this clonotype: This sequence may be a read error, since a much larger clone differs from it by one base. The CDR3: CASSYSQGGWSTDTQYF. The DNA for the CDR3 is TGTGCCAGCAGTTACTCCCAGGGAGGTTGGAGCACAGATACGCAGTATTTT. This chain links TRBV6-1 with TRBJ2-3; D is possibly TRBD2 (6 bases). Deletions cut 5 bases from V and 0 bases from J, with 18 bases between. CDR1 is MNHNS, CDR2 SASEGT, per germline. The CDR3 spans 17 residues.

The chain links TRBV4-1 to TRBJ1-3; D possibly corresponds to TRBD1 (5 bases). The CDR3 totals 15 residues. Germline CDR1 reads MGHRA; CDR2 reads YSYEKL. Trimming stripped 1 base from V and 8 bases from J, with 15 bases between. The CDR3 DNA reads as TGCGCCAGCAGCCAAGGAGACAGTACGTCAGACACCATATATTTT. This sequence encodes CASSQGDSTSDTIYF.

V usage is TRBV7-2 and J usage is TRBJ2-1; tentatively, D is TRBD1 (5 bases). The germline V gene encodes CDR1 SGHTA and CDR2 FQGNSA. The germline V and J ends were trimmed by 2 bases and 13 bases, with 12 bases remaining between them. The CDR3 runs 12 residues. CDR3 amino acids: CASSLPYRGQFF. The CDR3 region has the DNA TGTGCCAGCAGCTTACCGTATAGGGGTCAGTTCTTC.

This chain links TRBV10-3 with TRBJ2-5, with TRBD1 matching 8 bases. The CDR3 contains 14 residues. V shed 8 bases, J shed 9 bases, and the junction held 14 bases outside the gene matches. Per germline, CDR1 ENHRY and CDR2 SYGVKD. The CDR3 region has the DNA TGTGCCATCTCCCTGGGGGACAGGTCTGATGCCCAGTACTTC. This encodes CAISLGDRSDAQYF.

The chain uses TRBV2 and TRBJ1-2; no clear D. The CDR3 is 15 residues long. The V end lost 10 bases, the J end lost 10 bases, and 28 bases lay between the germline ends. Per the germline V gene, CDR1 is SNHLY and CDR2 is FYNNEI. CDR3: CATRNRTRGNDDYTF. CDR3 DNA: TGTGCCACCAGGAACCGCACCCGGGGAAACGATGACTACACCTTC.

Worth noting for this clonotype: A read error may explain this, as a much larger clone is one base away. The chain couples TRBV6-6 to TRBJ2-1; no clear D gene. The CDR3 contains 11 residues. CDR1 and CDR2 (germline): MNHNY, SVGAGI (reference sequence). The CDR3 sequence is CASGRYDEQFF. CDR3 DNA sequence: TGTGCCAGCGGCCGCTACGATGAGCAGTTCTTC.

The chain employs TRBV7-2 and TRBJ2-3, with D tentatively TRBD2 (5 bases). Germline V gene lookup returns CDR1 SGHTA and CDR2 FQGNSA. Trimming cost V 5 bases and J 15 bases, with 27 bases left between them. The CDR3 spans 15 residues. The DNA of the CDR3 is TGTGCCAGCAGCACCGCAAGGGAGCAGCCCCAGCAGCTTTATTTT. This codes for CASSTAREQPQQLYF. Variable domain in full (rest from reference TRBV7-2 and TRBJ2-3): GAGVSQSPSNKVTEKGKDVELRCDPISGHTALYWYRQSLGQGLEFLIYFQGNSAPDKSGLPSDRFSAERTGGSVSTLTIQRTQQEDSAVYLCASSTAREQPQQLYFGPGTRLTVL.

This CDR3 is CASSEVASTDTQYF. The CDR3 coding sequence is TGTGCCAGCAGTGAAGTAGCTAGCACAGATACGCAGTATTTT. The V and J genes are TRBV2 and TRBJ2-3; D remains unclear. CDR3 length: 14 residues. Trimming took off 1 base at V and 0 bases at J, with 5 bases between the two ends. The V gene's germline CDR1 is SNHLY and CDR2 FYNNEI.

This clonotype was recorded many times. The chain combines TRBV20-1 with TRBJ2-1, with 8 bases that match TRBD2. With V trimmed by 3 bases and J by 9 bases, 4 bases remained unmatched. The CDR3 consists of 12 residues. Germline loops: CDR1 DFQATT, CDR2 SNEGSKA (reference sequence). CDR3 in amino acids: CSASGGVREQFF. CDR3 nucleotides: TGCAGTGCTAGCGGGGGGGTACGTGAGCAGTTCTTC.

V is TRBV15 and J is TRBJ1-6, with D possibly matching TRBD1 (6 bases). V lost 3 bases and J lost 19, with 22 bases in between. This CDR3 is 14 amino acids long. Per the germline V gene, CDR1 is LNHNV and CDR2 is YYDKDF (reference sequence). The CDR3 nucleotides read TGTGCCACCAGCAGTCACGGGGACAATCAGCCCCAGCACTTT. It yields the protein CATSSHGDNQPQHF.

The chain employs TRBV20-1 and TRBJ1-2; 8 bases map to TRBD1. Germline V gene lookup returns CDR1 DFQATT and CDR2 SNEGSKA (reference sequence). CDR3 size: 13 residues. V shed 4 bases, J shed 6 bases, and the junction held 7 bases outside the gene matches. The CDR3 DNA sequence: TGCAGTGCTAATCAGGGGGCGGTCAATGGCTACACCTTC. Protein: CSANQGAVNGYTF.

The chain uses TRBV12-3 or TRBV12-4 and TRBJ1-2; D is perhaps TRBD1 (5 bases). The CDR3 consists of 14 residues. Trimming stripped 5 bases from V and 4 bases from J, with 14 bases between. CDR3 nucleotide sequence: TGTGCCAGCAGTGGGGACTCAATTGGCTATGGCTACACCTTC. Translated, it gives CASSGDSIGYGYTF.

Of note for this clonotype: At one of its ends the junction is not consistent with the germline gene, which may arise from a read error. The chain is built from TRBV19 and TRBJ2-5; TRBD1 or TRBD2 may be the D gene (6 bases each). Germline V gene lookup returns CDR1 LNHDA and CDR2 SQIVND (reference sequence). The CDR3 length is 15 residues. The CDR3 bases are TGTGCCAGCAGCGCCGAACTATCGGGGGCTGAGACCCAGTATTTC. Its protein product is CASSAELSGAETQYF.

This chain connects TRBV7-6 to TRBJ1-1, with TRBD1 as a possible D gene (5 bases). V lost 5 bases and J 5 bases, leaving 18 bases between the germline ends. The V gene's germline CDR1 is SGHVS and CDR2 FNYEAQ. The CDR3 totals 15 residues. DNA for the CDR3: TGTGCCAGCAGCCCTATCGGACATGCAGATACTGAAGCTTTCTTT. Translation gives CASSPIGHADTEAFF.

Comment on this clonotype: One junction end does not reproduce the germline sequence, and a read error may be involved. The CDR3 nucleotides read TGTGCCAGCAGCCGGTCCGGGACAGGGACTGAAGCTTTC. Translated, it gives CASSRSGTGTEAF. The V and J genes are TRBV9 and TRBJ1-2, with 9 bases aligning to TRBD1. Germline CDR1 SGDLS, CDR2 YYNGEE. There are 13 residues in the CDR3.

This chain connects TRBV19 to TRBJ2-1; 9 bases are shared with TRBD2. Germline-derived CDR1 and CDR2 are LNHDA and SQIVND (reference sequence). V was pared by 11 bases and J by 0 bases, with 14 bases of the junction left unmatched. The CDR3 has 17 amino acids. CDR3 amino acids: CAWNGGGDQISYNEQFF. Written as DNA, the CDR3 is TGTGCCTGGAACGGCGGGGGGGACCAGATCTCCTACAATGAGCAGTTCTTC.

This clonotype has a count of ten or more. V is TRBV3-1 and J is TRBJ1-2, with 7 bases matching TRBD1. The CDR3 sequence is 15 residues long. Germline CDR1 and CDR2: LGHDT and YNNKEL (reference sequence). V was pared by 1 base and J by 8 bases, with 10 bases of the junction left unmatched. The CDR3 DNA is TGTGCCAGCAGCCAAGCACGAGGGGGCGAGGGGGGCTACACCTTC. It specifies CASSQARGGEGGYTF.

This clonotype was recorded at least ten times. A much larger clone differs by one base, so this may be a read error. The chain recombines TRBV29-1 with TRBJ1-3; D not resolved. Germline CDR1 is SQVTM and CDR2 is ANQGSEA. The CDR3 has 13 residues. V was shortened by 4 bases and J by 0 bases, with 7 bases between the two germline ends. As DNA, the CDR3 is TGCAGCGTTGCGCAATCCTCTGGAAACACCATATATTTT. This sequence encodes CSVAQSSGNTIYF.

The chain joins TRBV7-2 to TRBJ2-4; possibly TRBD2 for D (6 bases). Trimming shortened V by 3 bases and J by 9 bases, and 18 bases separated the two germline ends. CDR3 length: 15 amino acids. The germline gives CDR1 SGHTA, CDR2 FQGNSA. CDR3 in amino acids: CASSLGLAPGSIQYF. In DNA, the CDR3 is TGTGCCAGCAGCTTGGGACTGGCCCCCGGAAGCATTCAGTACTTC.

In this sample, this clonotype turned up a few times. This chain uses TRBV5-1 with TRBJ1-2; the match to TRBD1 covers 7 bases. The germline gives CDR1 SGHRS, CDR2 YFSETQ. There are 13 residues in the CDR3. V dropped 2 bases and J dropped 8; count of bases not matched to a gene: 6. CDR3 sequence reads: CASSFDRASGYTF. In DNA, the CDR3 is TGCGCCAGCAGCTTTGACAGGGCGAGCGGCTACACCTTC.

With regard to this clonotype: The germline gene is not matched at one end of the junction; a read error may be the cause. The rearrangement uses TRBV7-6 and TRBJ2-7, with D uncertain. CDR1 and CDR2 (germline): SGHVS, FNYEAQ. The CDR3 is made up of 15 amino acids. CDR3 loop: CASSYRRPLTHEQYF. DNA of the CDR3: TGTGCTAGCAGCTACCGTCGGCCGCTGACCCACGAGCAGTACTTC.

The rearrangement joins TRBV5-4 to TRBJ1-2, with TRBD1 matching 7 bases. The CDR3 consists of 12 residues. The junction had 3 bases not matched to a gene; V was cut back by 4 bases and J by 6 bases. The germline gives CDR1 SGHNT, CDR2 YYREEE (reference sequence). This chain's CDR3 is CASSATGNGYTF. The CDR3 nucleotides read TGTGCCAGCAGCGCGACAGGGAATGGCTACACCTTC.

This clonotype was observed once. The junction departs from germline at one end; a sequencing error may be responsible. The CDR3 loop is CASSLGWDGPLHF. The CDR3 DNA reads TGTGCTAGCAGCTTGGGCTGGGATGGGCCCCTCCACTTT. The chain carries TRBV7-3 and TRBJ1-6; no firm D call. The CDR3 consists of 13 residues. Germline V gene lookup returns CDR1 SGHTA and CDR2 FQGTGA.

V usage is TRBV19 and J usage is TRBJ1-1; tentatively, D is TRBD1 (5 bases). The CDR3 is 15 residues long. Trimming stripped 7 bases from V and 7 bases from J, with 22 bases between. Germline V gene sequence: CDR1 LNHDA, CDR2 SQIVND (reference sequence). As DNA, the CDR3 is TGTGCCAGTACCCCTGGGGATACGGGGGATGGTGAAGCTTTCTTT. It specifies CASTPGDTGDGEAFF. Together with reference TRBV19 and TRBJ1-1, the CDR3 gives the full variable domain: DGGITQSPKYLFRKEGQNVTLSCEQNLNHDAMYWYRQDPGQGLRLIYYSQIVNDFQKGDIAEGYSVSREKKESFPLTVTSAQKNPTAFYLCASTPGDTGDGEAFFGQGTRLTVV.

This clonotype was counted at least ten times. The chain couples TRBV20-1 to TRBJ2-1; D ambiguous. CDR1 is DFQATT and CDR2 is SNEGSKA in the germline V gene (reference sequence). CDR3 size: 14 residues. Trimming took 6 bases from V and 0 from J, leaving 12 bases between them. The DNA for the CDR3 is TGCAGTGCCCCGATAATGAGCTCCTACAATGAGCAGTTCTTC. It specifies CSAPIMSSYNEQFF.